This T cell receptor (beta chain) originates from a study of control samples from healthy donors and cancer patients. The germline V gene has CDR1 KGHDR and CDR2 SFDVKD. The CDR3 consists of 15 residues. The ends were cut back, 5 bases at V and 4 bases at J, with 14 bases in the middle. Sequencing was performed with immunoSEQ multiplex PCR; in TCRdb, only in-frame clones are kept and a portion is missing. The sample lists about 150,000 clones; over 85% were seen once. The TCR comes from a man aged 18 to 29 in good health. The rearrangement joins TRBV24-1 to TRBJ2-1, with D maybe TRBD2 (7 bases). The sample consisted of blood. The CDR3 is CATSARGGAYNEQFF. CDR3 coding DNA: TGTGCCACCAGTGCTAGGGGGGGCGCGTACAATGAGCAGTTCTTC.